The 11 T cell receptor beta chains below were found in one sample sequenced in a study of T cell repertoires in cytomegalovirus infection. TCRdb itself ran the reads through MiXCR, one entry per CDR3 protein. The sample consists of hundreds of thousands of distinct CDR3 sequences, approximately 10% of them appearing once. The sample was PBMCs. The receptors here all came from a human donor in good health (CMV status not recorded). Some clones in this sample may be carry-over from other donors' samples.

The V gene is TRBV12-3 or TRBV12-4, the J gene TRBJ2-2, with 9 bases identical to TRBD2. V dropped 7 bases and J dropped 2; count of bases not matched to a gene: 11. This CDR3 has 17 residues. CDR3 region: CASTPDLAGKNTGELFF. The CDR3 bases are TGTGCCAGCACCCCGGACCTAGCGGGGAAAAACACCGGGGAGCTGTTTTTT.

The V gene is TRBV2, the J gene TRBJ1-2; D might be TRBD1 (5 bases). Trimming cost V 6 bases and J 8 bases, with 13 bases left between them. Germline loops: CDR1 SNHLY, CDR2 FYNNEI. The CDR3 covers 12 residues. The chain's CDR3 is CASSWGRSGYTF. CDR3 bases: TGTGCCAGCAGCTGGGGGAGGAGCGGCTACACCTTC.

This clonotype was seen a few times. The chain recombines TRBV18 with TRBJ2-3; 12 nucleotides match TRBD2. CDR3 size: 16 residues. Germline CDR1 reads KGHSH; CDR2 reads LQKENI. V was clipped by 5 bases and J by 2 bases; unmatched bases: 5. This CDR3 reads CASSDGLAGYTDTQYF. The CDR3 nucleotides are TGTGCCAGCTCAGACGGACTAGCGGGGTACACAGATACGCAGTATTTT.

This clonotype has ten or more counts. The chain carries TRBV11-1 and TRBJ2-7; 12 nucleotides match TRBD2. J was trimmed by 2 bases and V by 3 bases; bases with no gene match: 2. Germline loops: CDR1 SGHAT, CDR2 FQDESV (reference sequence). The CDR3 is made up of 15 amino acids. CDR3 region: CASSFTSGGTYEQYF. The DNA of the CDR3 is TGTGCCAGCAGCTTTACTAGCGGGGGGACCTACGAGCAGTACTTC.

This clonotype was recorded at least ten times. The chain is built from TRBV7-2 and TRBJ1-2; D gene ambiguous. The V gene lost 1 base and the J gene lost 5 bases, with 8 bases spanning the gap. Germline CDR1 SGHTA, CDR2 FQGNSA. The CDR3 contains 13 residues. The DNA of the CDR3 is TGTGCCAGCAGCTTAGGCGTTCGGTATGGCTACACCTTC. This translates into CASSLGVRYGYTF.

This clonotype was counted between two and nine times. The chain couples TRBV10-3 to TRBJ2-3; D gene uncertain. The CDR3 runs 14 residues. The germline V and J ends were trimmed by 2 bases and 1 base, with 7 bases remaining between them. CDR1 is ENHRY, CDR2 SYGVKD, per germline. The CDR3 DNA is TGTGCCATCAGTGAGCTAGTAGGCACAGATACGCAGTATTTT. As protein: CAISELVGTDTQYF.

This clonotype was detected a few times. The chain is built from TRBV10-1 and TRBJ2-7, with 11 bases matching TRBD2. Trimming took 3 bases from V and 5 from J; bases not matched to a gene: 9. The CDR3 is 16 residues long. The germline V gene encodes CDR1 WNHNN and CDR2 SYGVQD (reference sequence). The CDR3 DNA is TGCGCCAGCAGTGACCACGTACTAGCGGGGGACAACGAGCAGTACTTC. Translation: CASSDHVLAGDNEQYF.

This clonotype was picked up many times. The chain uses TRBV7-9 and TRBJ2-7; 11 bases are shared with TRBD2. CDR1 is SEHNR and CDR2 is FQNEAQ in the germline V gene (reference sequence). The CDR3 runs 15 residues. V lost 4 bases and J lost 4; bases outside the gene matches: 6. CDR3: CASSSLAGGLYEQYV. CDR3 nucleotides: TGTGCCAGCAGCTCTTTAGCGGGGGGGCTGTACGAGCAGTACGTC.

CDR3 in amino acids: CASSLRQPQNTGELFF. The CDR3 bases are TGTGCCAGCTCACTACGACAGCCACAGAACACCGGGGAGCTGTTTTTT. This chain uses TRBV18 with TRBJ2-2; TRBD1 might be the D (5 bases). Trimming took off 4 bases at V and 1 base at J, with 13 bases between the two ends. Germline V lookup: CDR1 KGHSH, CDR2 LQKENI. The CDR3 loop spans 16 amino acids.

In DNA form, the CDR3 reads TGTGCCAGTAGTATGTCCCAAGGACAGGGCGGTTACAATGAGCAGTTCTTC. Translation: CASSMSQGQGGYNEQFF. The chain has TRBV19 and TRBJ2-1; 8 bases map to TRBD1. CDR3 size: 17 residues. CDR1 LNHDA and CDR2 SQIVND come from the germline V gene (reference sequence). V shed 3 bases, J shed 4 bases, and the junction held 11 bases outside the gene matches.

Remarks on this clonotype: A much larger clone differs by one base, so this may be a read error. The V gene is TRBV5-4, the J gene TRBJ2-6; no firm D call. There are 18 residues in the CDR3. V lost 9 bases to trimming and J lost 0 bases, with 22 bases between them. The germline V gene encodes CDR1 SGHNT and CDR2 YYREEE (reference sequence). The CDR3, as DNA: TGTGCCACTCTGAGCTTGACGAACCCCGACTCTGGGGCCAACGTCCTGACTTTC. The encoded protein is CATLSLTNPDSGANVLTF.